Listed below are T cell receptor beta chains from one sample, sequenced in a study of blood T cell repertoires in COVID-19. Data came from immunoSEQ multiplex PCR; TCRdb stores just in-frame clones and leaves some out. The sample lists 120,000 to 150,000 clones; almost 90% were seen once. The sequenced sample consisted of peripheral blood. The receptors come from a human donor in a cohort sampled during active COVID-19. CDR3s include the opening cysteine and the closing phenylalanine or tryptophan. The order of the fields is CDR3 length, clone size, D gene, V gene, J gene, CDR3 DNA, CDR3 protein. The D gene is left open where the match is weak. Not every row has a clone size; where given, it reads once, few, many or a size class.

13,-,TRBD1,TRBV28,TRBJ2-5,TGTGCCAGCGCCAACAGGGGCAGGGAGACCCAGTACTTC,CASANRGRETQYF
19,-,TRBD2,TRBV27,TRBJ2-3,TGTGCCAGCAGTTCCCCGGGGACTAGCGGGAGGGCCGCTACAGATACGCAGTATTTT,CASSSPGTSGRAATDTQYF
14,-,-,TRBV19,TRBJ2-3,TGTGCCAGTAGTCCAGACAGAAGCACAGATACGCAGTATTTT,CASSPDRSTDTQYF
14,-,TRBD1,TRBV7-2,TRBJ2-7,TGTGCCAGCAGCTCTGGGACAGGGTACTACGAGCAGTACTTC,CASSSGTGYYEQYF
12,once,TRBD1,TRBV7-2,TRBJ1-2,TGTGCCAGCGGACGACAGGGCTATGGCTACACCTTC,CASGRQGYGYTF
14,-,TRBD1,TRBV6-1,TRBJ2-7,TGTGCCAGCAGTGAACTGGACAGGGACGACGAGCAGTACTTC,CASSELDRDDEQYF
15,-,TRBD1,TRBV4-3,TRBJ1-2,TGCGCCAGCAGCCGGCTACAGGGGGCCGGCTATGGCTACACCTTC,CASSRLQGAGYGYTF
15,-,TRBD1,TRBV24-1,TRBJ1-4,TGTGCCACCAGTGACAAACAGGGGGCGCGGGAAAAACTGTTTTTT,CATSDKQGAREKLFF
16,-,TRBD1,TRBV9,TRBJ2-3,TGTGCCAGCAGCGTAGCAGTGACAGGGATCACAGATACGCAGTATTTT,CASSVAVTGITDTQYF
14,once,-,TRBV7-9,TRBJ1-4,TGTGCCAGCAGCTTAGGCGGGGTCGATGAAAAACTGTTTTTT,CASSLGGVDEKLFF
16,-,TRBD2,TRBV10-3,TRBJ2-1,TGTGCCATCAAAGGGACTAGCGGGAGCTCCTACAATGAGCAGTTCTTC,CAIKGTSGSSYNEQFF
18,-,TRBD1,TRBV19,TRBJ1-4,TGTGCCAGCAACCTGCCTGGGACAGGGGGCGAGGGGAATGAAAAACTGTTTTTT,CASNLPGTGGEGNEKLFF
13,-,-,TRBV6-5,TRBJ1-5,TGTGCCAGCAGTTACTCTGCTGGGCCGCCCCAGCATTTT,CASSYSAGPPQHF
17,once,-,TRBV4-1,TRBJ2-6,TGCGCCAGCAGCCAAGCCGGCAGACACTCTGGGGCCAACGTCCTGACTTTC,CASSQAGRHSGANVLTF
18,once,TRBD2,TRBV5-1,TRBJ2-2,TGCGCCAGCAGCTGGACGACTAGCGGGGTTAGTGGAACCGGGGAGCTGTTTTTT,CASSWTTSGVSGTGELFF
12,-,-,TRBV6-6,TRBJ2-7,TGTGCCAGCAGTTCTTCAGGCTACGAGCAGTACTTC,CASSSSGYEQYF
13,-,-,TRBV24-1,TRBJ2-1,TGTGCCACCAGTGATCACGGACTACCTCTCCTGTTCTTC,CATSDHGLPLLFF
21,once,TRBD1,TRBV15,TRBJ2-3,TGTGCCACCAGCGGCTTCCCTGGACAGGGAAATAGCGCGTTTCTCACAGATACGCAGTATTTT,CATSGFPGQGNSAFLTDTQYF
12,-,-,TRBV19,TRBJ2-2,TGTGCCAGTAGTCTCACGGTCGGGGAGCTGTTTTTT,CASSLTVGELFF
16,-,-,TRBV18,TRBJ2-3,TGTGCCAGCTCACCCTGGCCCGATGCTAGCACAGATACGCAGTATTTT,CASSPWPDASTDTQYF
20,-,TRBD2,TRBV9,TRBJ2-3,TGTGCCAGCAGCGTAGATGGGCGACTAGCAGGACCCAGTAGCACAGATACGCAGTATTTT,CASSVDGRLAGPSSTDTQYF
16,-,-,TRBV6-2/TRBV6-3,TRBJ1-5,TGTGCCAGCAGTTACTCCTCCAGGGGAAGCAATCAGCCCCAGCATTTT,CASSYSSRGSNQPQHF
17,-,TRBD1,TRBV7-3,TRBJ2-7,TGTGCCAGCAGCTTAACGGGGGGACAGGGTAGCTTCAACGAGCAGTACTTC,CASSLTGGQGSFNEQYF
16,once,TRBD1,TRBV7-3,TRBJ2-1,TGTGCCAGCAGCTTGACGGGACAGGGGTTAGCCAATGAGCAGTTCTTC,CASSLTGQGLANEQFF
15,-,-,TRBV5-1,TRBJ2-7,TGCGCCAGCAGCTTGGCCGGGGGAGGAAGCTACGAGCAGTACTTC,CASSLAGGGSYEQYF
14,-,TRBD1,TRBV27,TRBJ2-1,TGTGCCAGCAGTTCAGGACAGGGTATCGGAGAGCAGTTCTTC,CASSSGQGIGEQFF
13,-,TRBD1,TRBV30,TRBJ2-1,TGTGCCTGGAGTAAGGACAGGGTTGATGAGCAGTTCTTC,CAWSKDRVDEQFF
14,few,TRBD1,TRBV29-1,TRBJ1-6,TGCAGCGTGGGGACAGGGTCCTATAATTCACCCCTCCACTTT,CSVGTGSYNSPLHF
15,-,-,TRBV18,TRBJ2-7,TGTGCCAGCTCACCACCGGCGGGGGCTGGCTACGAGCAGTACTTC,CASSPPAGAGYEQYF